The 25 T cell receptor beta chains listed next were all sequenced from one sample in a study of regulatory T cells in long-lasting Graves disease. Time point specified: newly diagnosed GD, antithyroid drugs for less than 3 months. Making the TCR library involved RNA that had been extracted from PBMCs. Building the TCR beta libraries relied on iRepertoire HTBI primers, and CDR3 regions underwent Arm-PCR. In TCRdb, the multiplex PCR reads were re-called with MiXCR into one record per CDR3 protein. The table lists some 410,000 distinct CDR3 sequences, 16% of them singletons. This same sample was also part of a study on T cells in Graves' hyperthyroidism and ophthalmopathy.

Sequencing was performed on peripheral blood mononuclear cells (PBMCs), taken at new diagnosis, from a patient treated with antithyroid drugs. The source of these receptors is a woman aged 25 to 45 with Graves disease.

This clonotype was observed many times. The rearrangement uses TRBV7-8 and TRBJ2-3; D might be TRBD2 (6 bases). The length of the CDR3 is 21 residues. Germline V gene data show CDR1 as SGHVS and CDR2 as FQNEAQ. V was cut by 8 bases and J by 1 base, with 34 bases left in between. The CDR3 spells CASGTGAIPRSGVRGTDTQYF. CDR3 in DNA: TGTGCCAGCGGGACGGGAGCGATACCTAGGAGCGGTGTTAGGGGCACAGATACGCAGTATTTT.

This clonotype was found a few times. The chain joins TRBV12-3 or TRBV12-4 to TRBJ2-6; TRBD1 might be the D (5 bases). Trimming took off 5 bases at V and 0 bases at J, with 8 bases between the two ends. The CDR3 has 15 residues. For the CDR3, the DNA is TGTGCCAGCAGTCTCGACAGCTCTGGGGCCAACGTCCTGACTTTC. Translating gives CASSLDSSGANVLTF.

The chain has TRBV7-9 and TRBJ2-6, with D perhaps matching TRBD2 (6 bases). In germline, CDR1 is SEHNR, CDR2 FQNEAQ (reference sequence). V lost 3 bases, J lost 6 bases, and 12 bases lay in between. The CDR3 length is 15 residues. DNA for the CDR3: TGTGCCAGCAGCTTCGGAGGAGGGTTGGCCAACGTCCTGACTTTC. Its protein is CASSFGGGLANVLTF.

The sample holds many counts of this clonotype. This chain uses TRBV20-1 with TRBJ2-3; the D gene is possibly TRBD1 (6 bases). The germline gives CDR1 DFQATT, CDR2 SNEGSKA (reference sequence). The CDR3 sequence is 15 residues long. The germline V and J ends were trimmed by 0 bases and 5 bases, with 15 bases remaining between them. Written as DNA, the CDR3 is TGCAGTGCTAGAGATCTCAACAGGGTTGGAGATACGCAGTATTTT. Residues: CSARDLNRVGDTQYF.

The chain uses TRBV9 and TRBJ2-3; D might be TRBD2 (6 bases). CDR1 and CDR2 from the germline V gene are SGDLS and YYNGEE. The CDR3 loop spans 15 amino acids. Trimming removed 0 bases at V and 1 base at J, with 9 bases between. As DNA, the CDR3 is TGTGCCAGCAGCGTAGCACCTAGCGGCACAGATACGCAGTATTTT. Translating it yields CASSVAPSGTDTQYF. Variable domain in full (rest from reference TRBV9 and TRBJ2-3): DSGVTQTPKHLITATGQRVTLRCSPRSGDLSVYWYQQSLDQGLQFLIQYYNGEERAKGNILERFSAQQFPDLHSELNLSSLELGDSALYFCASSVAPSGTDTQYFGPGTRLTVL.

About this clonotype itself: This sequence may be a read error, since a much larger clone differs from it by one base. The chain links TRBV30 to TRBJ2-7, with 7 positions matching TRBD1. V shed 7 bases, J shed 0 bases, and the junction held 3 bases outside the gene matches. Per germline, CDR1 GTSNPN and CDR2 SVGIG (reference sequence). The CDR3 totals 12 residues. Here the CDR3 reads CAYNRGSYEQYF. For the CDR3, the DNA is TGTGCCTATAACAGGGGCTCCTACGAGCAGTACTTC.

This clonotype was recorded many times. The chain joins TRBV6-5 to TRBJ1-5; D ambiguous. The CDR3 is made up of 18 amino acids. V dropped 0 bases and J dropped 2 bases, with 17 bases sitting between them. The germline V gene encodes CDR1 MNHEY and CDR2 SVGAGI. CDR3 protein: CASSYSGSRWRGNQPQHF. As DNA, the CDR3 is TGTGCCAGCAGTTACTCAGGTAGTCGGTGGAGGGGCAATCAGCCCCAGCATTTT.

This clonotype has at least ten counts. The chain links TRBV11-2 to TRBJ2-1, with 11 bases matching TRBD1. CDR3 length: 16 residues. Germline-derived CDR1 and CDR2 are SGHAT and FQNNGV. V was pared by 3 bases and J by 6 bases, with 7 bases of the junction left unmatched. CDR3 residues: CASSLDRDRGFNEQFF. In nucleotides, the CDR3 is TGTGCCAGCAGCTTGGACCGGGACAGGGGGTTCAATGAGCAGTTCTTC.

This rearrangement joins TRBV29-1 to TRBJ2-5, with a weak D call TRBD2 (9 bases). V lost 5 bases and J lost 4, with 17 bases in between. Germline V gives CDR1 SQVTM, CDR2 ANQGSEA. The CDR3 sequence is 14 residues long. The DNA for the CDR3 is TGCAGCGTTCTTCTAGCGGGACAGGCAGAGACCCAGTACTTC. It encodes CSVLLAGQAETQYF.

The sample holds a few counts of this clonotype. V usage is TRBV7-8 and J usage is TRBJ1-4; 7 bases fit TRBD1. V lost 2 bases to trimming and J lost 7 bases; unmatched junction nucleotides: 10. This CDR3 has 16 amino acids. Germline V gene lookup returns CDR1 SGHVS and CDR2 FQNEAQ. Here the CDR3 DNA reads TGTGCCAGCAGCTTACGGTCACAGGGGTATCCTGAAAAACTGTTTTTT. Its protein is CASSLRSQGYPEKLFF.

The chain combines TRBV6-1 with TRBJ2-6, with 9 bases aligning to TRBD1. Losses at the gene ends were 6 bases for V and 0 bases for J; bases not matched to a gene: 15. There are 20 residues in the CDR3. In germline, CDR1 is MNHNS, CDR2 SASEGT. The CDR3 loop is CASRATSGDRAHSGANVLTF. The CDR3 DNA reads as TGTGCCAGCAGAGCTACCAGCGGGGACAGGGCTCACTCTGGGGCCAACGTCCTGACTTTC.

The V gene is TRBV5-5, the J gene TRBJ1-6; tentatively, D is TRBD1 (6 bases). The CDR3 covers 15 residues. V was clipped by 2 bases and J by 8 bases, with 14 bases between them. Germline CDR1 SGHKS, CDR2 YYEKEE (reference sequence). This CDR3 is CASSFGGALDSPLHF. The CDR3 DNA is TGTGCCAGCAGCTTCGGGGGCGCATTAGATTCACCCCTCCACTTT.

The chain has TRBV14 and TRBJ1-4; tentatively, D is TRBD1 (6 bases). Trimming cost V 4 bases and J 8 bases, with 11 bases left between them. Germline V CDR1 and CDR2: SGHDN, FVKESK. This CDR3 region has 13 residues. The CDR3 region has the DNA TGTGCCAGCAGCCGCCAGGGGAGGGAAAAACTGTTTTTT. Translating gives CASSRQGREKLFF.

The chain is built from TRBV15 and TRBJ2-1, with D possibly TRBD2 on 6 matching bases. The CDR3 spans 17 residues. Germline-derived CDR1 and CDR2 are LNHNV and YYDKDF (reference sequence). With 0 bases removed from V and 0 bases from J, the gap between germline ends came to 12 bases. CDR3 bases: TGTGCCACCAGCAGAGATGGCGGGATGACCTCCTACAATGAGCAGTTCTTC. This gives the protein CATSRDGGMTSYNEQFF. Looking up the rest from reference TRBV15 and TRBJ2-1 gives the full variable domain: DAMVIQNPRYQVTQFGKPVTLSCSQTLNHNVMYWYQQKSSQAPKLLFHYYDKDFNNEADTPDNFQSRRPNTSFCFLDIRSPGLGDTAMYLCATSRDGGMTSYNEQFFGPGTRLTVL.

There are a few counts of this clonotype. The V and J genes are TRBV20-1 and TRBJ2-7; D unresolved. V lost 6 bases, J lost 3 bases, and 15 bases lay in between. The germline V gene encodes CDR1 DFQATT and CDR2 SNEGSKA (reference sequence). The CDR3 totals 13 residues. The DNA for the CDR3 is TGCAGTGCCCTAAAATCGACCATCTACGAGCAGTACTTC. It yields the protein CSALKSTIYEQYF.

This clonotype was observed a few times. V gene TRBV25-1 combines with J gene TRBJ1-1; D not resolved. Germline lookup yields CDR1 MGHDK and CDR2 SYGVNS. Trimming left V 5 bases short and J 1 base short, with 14 bases between. CDR3 length equals 15 residues. The CDR3 region has the DNA TGTGCCAGCAGTTCGATGGTTCCACCGAACACTGAAGCTTTCTTT. This codes for CASSSMVPPNTEAFF. The full variable domain, rest sourced from reference TRBV25-1 and TRBJ1-1, is EADIYQTPRYLVIGTGKKITLECSQTMGHDKMYWYQQDPGMELHLIHYSYGVNSTEKGDLSSESTVSRIRTEHFPLTLESARPSHTSQYLCASSSMVPPNTEAFFGQGTRLTVV.

The V gene is TRBV5-6, the J gene TRBJ2-4; the D is unclear. This CDR3 is built from 15 residues. Germline CDR1 is SGHDT and CDR2 is YYEEEE. Trimming took off 0 bases at V and 4 bases at J, with 11 bases between the two ends. The CDR3 region is CASSLGSHGKNIQYF. CDR3 bases: TGTGCCAGCAGCTTGGGGAGTCACGGGAAAAACATTCAGTACTTC.

This clonotype came up many times. This chain uses TRBV18 with TRBJ1-4, with D hard to call. There are 15 residues in the CDR3. From germline, CDR1 is KGHSH and CDR2 LQKENI. V lost 3 bases, J lost 2 bases, and 10 bases lay in between. This CDR3 is CASSPPPKTNEKLFF. The CDR3 DNA reads as TGTGCCAGCTCACCCCCGCCGAAGACTAATGAAAAACTGTTTTTT.

At least ten counts were recorded for this clonotype. The chain couples TRBV28 to TRBJ1-2; D unresolved. V shed 8 bases and J shed 4 bases, with 11 bases lying between them. The CDR3 is 12 residues long. Germline loops: CDR1 MDHEN, CDR2 SYDVKM. In DNA form, the CDR3 reads TGTGCCAGCCTACTGACCGGCTATGGCTACACCTTC. Translation: CASLLTGYGYTF.

This clonotype was seen many times. The chain combines TRBV29-1 with TRBJ2-3, with D tentatively TRBD2 (5 bases). CDR1 is SQVTM and CDR2 is ANQGSEA in the germline V gene. The V end was cut by 3 bases, the J end by 4 bases, with 14 bases between. CDR3 size: 14 residues. The CDR3 sequence is CSVEVLAKADTQYF. The CDR3 DNA sequence: TGCAGCGTTGAGGTTTTAGCGAAGGCAGATACGCAGTATTTT.

This clonotype was observed at least ten times. This chain links TRBV28 with TRBJ2-7; D is perhaps TRBD1 or TRBD2 (5 bases each). Germline-derived CDR1 and CDR2 are MDHEN and SYDVKM. V gave up 3 bases and J gave up 2 bases, with 14 bases separating them. The CDR3 spans 15 residues. DNA of the CDR3: TGTGCCAGCAGTTTTAACTCCCAGGGACCCTACGAGCAGTACTTC. This encodes CASSFNSQGPYEQYF.

This clonotype was detected only a few times. The chain recombines TRBV6-2 or TRBV6-3 with TRBJ1-6; the match to TRBD1 covers 7 bases. From germline, CDR1 is MNHEY and CDR2 SVGEGT. The V and J ends lost 6 bases and 6 bases, in that order; junction bases with no gene match: 8. The CDR3 sequence is 15 residues long. CDR3 protein: CASRRRGPLNSPLHF. DNA for the CDR3: TGTGCCAGCAGAAGAAGGGGGCCTCTTAATTCACCCCTCCACTTT.

This clonotype was picked up many times. The chain employs TRBV30 and TRBJ2-7; TRBD1 agrees at 7 bases. Trimming removed 3 bases from V and 0 bases from J; junction bases left unmatched: 5. CDR1 is GTSNPN, CDR2 SVGIG, per germline (reference sequence). The CDR3 is 14 amino acids. The CDR3 nucleotides are TGTGCCTGGAGCACGGGACAGAGCTCCTACGAGCAGTACTTC. Its protein product is CAWSTGQSSYEQYF.

This clonotype has just a few counts. A read error may account for a junction end that differs from germline. This chain links TRBV11-3 with TRBJ2-5, with D unclear. The tail of the sequence fits TRBJ2-1 better, so the J call may be wrong. Germline V gives CDR1 SGHNT, CDR2 YENEEA. There are 13 residues in the CDR3. The CDR3 DNA reads as TGTGCCAGCAGCTTAGGAGCCTACAATGGGCAGTTCTTC. It is translated as CASSLGAYNGQFF.

V is TRBV19 and J is TRBJ1-1; D gene unclear. The ends were cut back, 4 bases at V and 1 base at J, with 13 bases in the middle. In germline, CDR1 is LNHDA, CDR2 SQIVND (reference sequence). The CDR3 spans 15 residues. The CDR3 sequence: CASSTQTFTNTEAFF. Here the CDR3 DNA reads TGTGCCAGTAGTACTCAGACCTTTACGAACACTGAAGCTTTCTTT. The whole variable domain, remainder taken from reference TRBV19 and TRBJ1-1, is DGGITQSPKYLFRKEGQNVTLSCEQNLNHDAMYWYRQDPGQGLRLIYYSQIVNDFQKGDIAEGYSVSREKKESFPLTVTSAQKNPTAFYLCASSTQTFTNTEAFFGQGTRLTVV.